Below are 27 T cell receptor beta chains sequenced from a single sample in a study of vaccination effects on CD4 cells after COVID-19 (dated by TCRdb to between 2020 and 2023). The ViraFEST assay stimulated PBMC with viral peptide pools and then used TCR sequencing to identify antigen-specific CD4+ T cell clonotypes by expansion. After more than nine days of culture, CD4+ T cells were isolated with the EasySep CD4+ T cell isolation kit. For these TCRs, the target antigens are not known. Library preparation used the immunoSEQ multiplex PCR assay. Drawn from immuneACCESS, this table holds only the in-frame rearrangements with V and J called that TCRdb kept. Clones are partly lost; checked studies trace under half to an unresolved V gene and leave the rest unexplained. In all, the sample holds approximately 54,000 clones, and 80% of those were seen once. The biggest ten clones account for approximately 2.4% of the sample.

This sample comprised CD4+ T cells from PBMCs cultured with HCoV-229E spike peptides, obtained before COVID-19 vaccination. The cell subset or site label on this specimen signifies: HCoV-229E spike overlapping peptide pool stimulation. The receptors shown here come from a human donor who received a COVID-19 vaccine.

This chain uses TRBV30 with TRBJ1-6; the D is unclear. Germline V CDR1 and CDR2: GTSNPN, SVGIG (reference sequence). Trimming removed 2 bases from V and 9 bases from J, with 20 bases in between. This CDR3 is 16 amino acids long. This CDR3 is CAWSLVNTEPRSPLHF. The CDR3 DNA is TGTGCCTGGAGTCTCGTGAATACGGAACCCCGTTCACCCCTCCACTTT.

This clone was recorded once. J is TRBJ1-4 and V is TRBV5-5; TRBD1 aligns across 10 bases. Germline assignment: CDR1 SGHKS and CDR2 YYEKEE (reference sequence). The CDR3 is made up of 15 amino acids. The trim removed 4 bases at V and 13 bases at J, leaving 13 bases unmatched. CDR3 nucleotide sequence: TGTGCCAGCAGCGTCCTCGGTGGGACAGGGGAGATACTGTTTTTT. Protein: CASSVLGGTGEILFF.

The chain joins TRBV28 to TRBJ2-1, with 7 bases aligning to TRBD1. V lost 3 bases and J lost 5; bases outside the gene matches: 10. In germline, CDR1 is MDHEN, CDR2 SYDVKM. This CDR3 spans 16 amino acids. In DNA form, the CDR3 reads TGTGCCAGCAGTTTCCGACAGGGAAGGTTGGACAATGAGCAGTTCTTC. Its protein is CASSFRQGRLDNEQFF.

The CDR3 DNA follows: TGTGCCAGTAGTATGACAGGGGCCAATGAAAAACTGTTTTTT. This translates into CASSMTGANEKLFF. The chain has TRBV19 and TRBJ1-4, with TRBD1 matching 8 bases. The CDR3 runs 14 residues. V dropped 3 bases and J dropped 5; count of bases not matched to a gene: 2. Germline V gives CDR1 LNHDA, CDR2 SQIVND (reference sequence).

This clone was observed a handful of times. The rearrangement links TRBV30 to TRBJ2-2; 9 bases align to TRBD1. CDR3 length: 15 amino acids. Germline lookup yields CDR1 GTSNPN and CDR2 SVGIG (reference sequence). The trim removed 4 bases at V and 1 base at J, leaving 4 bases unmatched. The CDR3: CAWTAGQGNTGELFF. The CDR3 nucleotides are TGTGCCTGGACAGCGGGACAGGGGAACACCGGGGAGCTGTTTTTT. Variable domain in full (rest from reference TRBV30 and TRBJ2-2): SQTIHQWPATLVQPVGSPLSLECTVEGTSNPNLYWYRQAAGRGLQLLFYSVGIGQISSEVPQNLSASRPQDRQFILSSKKLLLSDSGFYLCAWTAGQGNTGELFFGEGSRLTVL.

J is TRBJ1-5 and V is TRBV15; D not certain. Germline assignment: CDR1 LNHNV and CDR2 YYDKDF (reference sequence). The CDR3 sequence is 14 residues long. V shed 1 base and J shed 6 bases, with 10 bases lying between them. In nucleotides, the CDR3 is TGTGCCACCAGCAGAGTCGCCGAAGGTCAGCCCCAGCATTTT. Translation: CATSRVAEGQPQHF.

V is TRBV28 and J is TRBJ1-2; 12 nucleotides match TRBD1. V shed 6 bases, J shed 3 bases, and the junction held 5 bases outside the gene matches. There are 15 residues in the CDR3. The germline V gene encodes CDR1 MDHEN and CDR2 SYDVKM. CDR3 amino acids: CASRRDRGLDYGYTF. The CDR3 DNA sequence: TGTGCCAGCAGGCGGGACAGGGGGCTAGACTATGGCTACACCTTC.

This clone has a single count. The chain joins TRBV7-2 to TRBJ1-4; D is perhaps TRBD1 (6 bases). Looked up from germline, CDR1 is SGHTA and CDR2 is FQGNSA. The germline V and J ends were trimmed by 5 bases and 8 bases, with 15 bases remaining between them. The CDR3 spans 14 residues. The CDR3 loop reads CASSLQGLSEKLFF. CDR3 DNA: TGTGCCAGCAGCCTACAGGGTCTCAGCGAAAAACTGTTTTTT.

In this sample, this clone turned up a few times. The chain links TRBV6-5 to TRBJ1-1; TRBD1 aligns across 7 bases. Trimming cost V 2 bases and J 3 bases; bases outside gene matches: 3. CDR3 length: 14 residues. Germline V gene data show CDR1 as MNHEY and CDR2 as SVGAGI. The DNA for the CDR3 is TGTGCCAGCAGTTACAGGGGGCAGCACACTGAAGCTTTCTTT. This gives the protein CASSYRGQHTEAFF.

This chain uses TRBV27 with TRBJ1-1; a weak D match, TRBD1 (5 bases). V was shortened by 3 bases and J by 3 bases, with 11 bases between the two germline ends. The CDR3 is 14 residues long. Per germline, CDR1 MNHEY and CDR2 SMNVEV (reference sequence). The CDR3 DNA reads TGTGCCAGCAGTTTTCGACAGCGGGACACTGAAGCTTTCTTT. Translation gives CASSFRQRDTEAFF.

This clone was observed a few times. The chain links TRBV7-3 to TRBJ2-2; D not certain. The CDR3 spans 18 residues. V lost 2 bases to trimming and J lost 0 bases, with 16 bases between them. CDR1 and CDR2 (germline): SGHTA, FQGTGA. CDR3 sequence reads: CASSLHFGPPSNTGELFF. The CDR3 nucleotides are TGTGCCAGCAGCTTACATTTTGGGCCCCCCTCGAACACCGGGGAGCTGTTTTTT.

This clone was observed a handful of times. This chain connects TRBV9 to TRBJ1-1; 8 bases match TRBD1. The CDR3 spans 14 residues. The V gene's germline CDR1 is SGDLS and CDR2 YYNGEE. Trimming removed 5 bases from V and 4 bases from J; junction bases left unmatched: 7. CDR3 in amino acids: CASSGETGGTEAFF. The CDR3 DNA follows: TGTGCCAGCAGTGGTGAAACAGGGGGCACTGAAGCTTTCTTT.

The DNA of the CDR3 is TGTGCCTGGGGTTGGCGGGACTCTGGAAACACCATATATTTT. Its protein is CAWGWRDSGNTIYF. The chain carries TRBV30 and TRBJ1-3; D ambiguous. The CDR3 consists of 14 residues. The germline V gene encodes CDR1 GTSNPN and CDR2 SVGIG (reference sequence). Trimming shortened V by 5 bases and J by 0 bases, and 11 bases separated the two germline ends.

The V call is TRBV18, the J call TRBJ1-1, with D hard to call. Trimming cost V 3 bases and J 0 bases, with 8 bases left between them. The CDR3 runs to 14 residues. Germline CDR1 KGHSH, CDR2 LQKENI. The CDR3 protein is CASSPRQMNTEAFF. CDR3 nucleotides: TGTGCCAGCTCACCTCGGCAGATGAACACTGAAGCTTTCTTT.

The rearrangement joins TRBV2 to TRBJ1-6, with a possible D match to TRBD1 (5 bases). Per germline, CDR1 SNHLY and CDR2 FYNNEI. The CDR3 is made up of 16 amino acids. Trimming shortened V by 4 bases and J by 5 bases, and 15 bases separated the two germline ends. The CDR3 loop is CASSVFGGTDNSPLHF. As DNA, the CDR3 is TGTGCCAGCAGTGTTTTTGGGGGGACGGATAATTCACCCCTCCACTTT.

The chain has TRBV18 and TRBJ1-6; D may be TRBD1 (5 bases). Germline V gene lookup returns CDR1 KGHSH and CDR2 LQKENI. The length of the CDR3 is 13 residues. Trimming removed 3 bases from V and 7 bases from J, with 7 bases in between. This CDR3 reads CASSPGGNSPLHF. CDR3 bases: TGTGCCAGCTCACCGGGGGGGAATTCACCCCTCCACTTT.

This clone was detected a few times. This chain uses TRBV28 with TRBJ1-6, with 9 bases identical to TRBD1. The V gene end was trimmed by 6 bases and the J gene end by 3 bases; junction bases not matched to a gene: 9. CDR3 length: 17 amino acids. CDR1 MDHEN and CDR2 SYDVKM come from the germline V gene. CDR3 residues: CASRTQGAGGYNSPLHF. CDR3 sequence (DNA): TGTGCCAGCAGGACACAGGGGGCGGGTGGCTATAATTCACCCCTCCACTTT.

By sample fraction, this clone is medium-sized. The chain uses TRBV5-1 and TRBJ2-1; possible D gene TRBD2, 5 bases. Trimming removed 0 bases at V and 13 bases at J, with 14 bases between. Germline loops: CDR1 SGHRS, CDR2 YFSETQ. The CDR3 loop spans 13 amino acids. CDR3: CASSLAGINDQFF. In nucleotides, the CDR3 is TGCGCCAGCAGCTTGGCCGGGATAAACGATCAGTTCTTC.

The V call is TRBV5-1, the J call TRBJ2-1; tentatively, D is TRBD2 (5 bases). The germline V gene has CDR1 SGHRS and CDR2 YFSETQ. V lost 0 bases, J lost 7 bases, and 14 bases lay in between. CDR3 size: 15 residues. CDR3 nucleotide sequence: TGCGCCAGCAGCTTGGGTACGGGGAAAACAAATGAGCAGTTCTTC. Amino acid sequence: CASSLGTGKTNEQFF.

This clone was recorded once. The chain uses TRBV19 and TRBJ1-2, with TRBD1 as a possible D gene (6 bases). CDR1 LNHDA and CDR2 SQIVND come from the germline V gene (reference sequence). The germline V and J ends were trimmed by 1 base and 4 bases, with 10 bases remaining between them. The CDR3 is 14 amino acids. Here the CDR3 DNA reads TGTGCCAGTAGTATAGCGAGGGGGACCTATGGCTACACCTTC. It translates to CASSIARGTYGYTF.

The CDR3 DNA reads TGCGCCAGCAGCGTAGGGACAGGGCACACCGGGGAGCTGTTTTTT. Encoded protein: CASSVGTGHTGELFF. V is TRBV5-1 and J is TRBJ2-2; 9 bases fit TRBD1. The CDR3 loop spans 15 amino acids. V dropped 4 bases and J dropped 3; count of bases not matched to a gene: 4. CDR1 and CDR2 from the germline V gene are SGHRS and YFSETQ.

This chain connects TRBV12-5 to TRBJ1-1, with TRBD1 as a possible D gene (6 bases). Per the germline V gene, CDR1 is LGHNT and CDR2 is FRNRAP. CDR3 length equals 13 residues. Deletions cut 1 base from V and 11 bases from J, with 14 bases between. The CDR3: CASGLAPPGVAFF. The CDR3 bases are TGTGCTAGTGGTTTGGCGCCCCCAGGGGTGGCTTTCTTT.

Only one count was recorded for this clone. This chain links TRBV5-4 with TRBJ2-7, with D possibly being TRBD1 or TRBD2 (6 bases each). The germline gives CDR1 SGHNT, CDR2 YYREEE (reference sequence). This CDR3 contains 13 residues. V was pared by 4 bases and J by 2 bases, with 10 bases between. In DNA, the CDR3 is TGTGCCAGCAGCGCGGGACAAACCTACGAGCAGTACGTC. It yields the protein CASSAGQTYEQYV.

The CDR3 DNA sequence: TGTGCCAGCAGAAGGACTAGCGGGTTCCAAGAGACCCAGTACTTC. This translates into CASRRTSGFQETQYF. The V gene is TRBV6-5, the J gene TRBJ2-5, with 11 positions matching TRBD2. Germline loops: CDR1 MNHEY, CDR2 SVGAGI. The CDR3 is made up of 15 amino acids. J gave up 1 base and V 6 bases, and 4 bases lay outside the gene matches.

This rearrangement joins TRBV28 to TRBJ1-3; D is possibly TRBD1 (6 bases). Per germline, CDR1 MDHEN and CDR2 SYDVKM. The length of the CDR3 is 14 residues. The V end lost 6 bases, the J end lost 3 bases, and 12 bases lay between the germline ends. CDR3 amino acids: CASRDSRVGNTIYF. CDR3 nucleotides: TGTGCCAGCAGGGACAGTAGGGTTGGAAACACCATATATTTT.

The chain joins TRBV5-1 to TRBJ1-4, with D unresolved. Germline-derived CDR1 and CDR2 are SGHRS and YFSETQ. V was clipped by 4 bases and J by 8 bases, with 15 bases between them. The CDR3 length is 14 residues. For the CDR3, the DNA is TGCGCCAGCAGCCCCGGGTCTACGGACGAAAAACTGTTTTTT. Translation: CASSPGSTDEKLFF.

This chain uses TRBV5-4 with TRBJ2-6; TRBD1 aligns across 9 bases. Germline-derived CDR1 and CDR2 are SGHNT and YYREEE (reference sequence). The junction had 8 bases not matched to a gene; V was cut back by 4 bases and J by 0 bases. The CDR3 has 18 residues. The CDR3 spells CASSGRTGAPSGANVLTF. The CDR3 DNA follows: TGTGCCAGCAGCGGTCGGACAGGGGCACCCTCTGGGGCCAACGTCCTGACTTTC. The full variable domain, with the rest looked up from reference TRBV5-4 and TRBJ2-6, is ETGVTQSPTHLIKTRGQQVTLRCSSQSGHNTVSWYQQALGQGPQFIFQYYREEENGRGNFPPRFSGLQFPNYSSELNVNALELDDSALYLCASSGRTGAPSGANVLTFGAGSRLTVL.